This TCR beta chain was sequenced in a study of T cell repertoires in cytomegalovirus infection. About the study: Through public TCR beta signatures, both CMV infection and matching HLA type were indicated. Study-wide results and caveats: Of the TCR beta families, the public ones yielded a cumulative frequency that identified carriers of CMV plus the relevant HLA.

TCRdb reanalysed the reads using MiXCR and keeps one entry per CDR3 protein. The sample carries around 430,000 distinct CDR3 sequences, about 42% recorded once. Concerning this clonotype: Its antigen is currently unknown.

The CDR3 contains 15 residues. Unmatched junction bases numbered 5, after V lost 0 bases and J lost 7 bases. Germline V gene lookup returns CDR1 SGHVS and CDR2 FQNEAQ. This rearrangement joins TRBV7-8 to TRBJ2-4, with 8 bases aligning to TRBD1. The clonotype comes from a human donor in good health (CMV status not recorded). Some clones in this sample may be carry-over from other donors' samples. The sequenced sample was cultured PBMCs, obtained from culture after CMV antigen stimulation. Written as DNA, the CDR3 is TGTGCCAGCAGCTTAGCTGACAGGGGTGTGAACATTCAGTACTTC. This sequence encodes CASSLADRGVNIQYF.